The 18 T cell receptor beta chains reported below all come from one sample, sequenced in a study of read filtering for tumor transcriptome and immune sequencing. The library was built from approximately 400 ng RNA with molecular barcoded adaptors for alpha/delta and beta/gamma chains. TCRdb reprocessed the reads via MiXCR and lists one record per CDR3 protein. The profile covers about 39,000 distinct CDR3 sequences, with roughly an eighth appearing a single time and less than 9% taken by the ten largest. Input material: a population of CD138-negative cells sorted from bone marrow. The receptor set was obtained from a donor at least 40 years old with multiple myeloma.

This clonotype was picked up a small number of times. This may be a read error, as it is one base from a much larger clone. The chain is built from TRBV7-8 and TRBJ2-1, with 11 bases fitting TRBD2. This CDR3 comprises 18 residues. CDR1 SGHVS and CDR2 FQNEAQ come from the germline V gene. The CDR3 DNA reads as TGTGCCAGCAGCCCTCGGCCGGCTAGCGGGAGGACGAACAATGGGCAGTTCTTC. Translated: CASSPRPASGRTNNGQFF.

This clonotype was detected ten times or more. This chain uses TRBV7-2 with TRBJ1-3; D might be TRBD1 (5 bases). The CDR3 length is 14 residues. Germline V gives CDR1 SGHTA, CDR2 FQGNSA. The ends were cut back, 8 bases at V and 6 bases at J, with 17 bases in the middle. The CDR3 spells CASATGGKKNTIYF. The DNA for the CDR3 is TGTGCCAGCGCTACGGGGGGAAAGAAAAACACCATATATTTT.

This clonotype was seen ten or more times. This chain joins TRBV6-5 and TRBJ1-1; no firm D call. V was shortened by 6 bases and J by 7 bases, with 15 bases between the two germline ends. Germline loops: CDR1 MNHEY, CDR2 SVGAGI. This CDR3 is 13 amino acids long. This chain's CDR3 is CASSLRQDLEAFF. Written as DNA, the CDR3 is TGTGCCAGCAGCCTCCGACAAGATCTTGAAGCTTTCTTT.

Notes on this clonotype: Just one base apart from a much larger clone, this may be a read error. The chain uses TRBV28 and TRBJ1-6; D is uncertain. V gave up 3 bases and J gave up 10 bases, with 13 bases separating them. Germline V gene sequence: CDR1 MDHEN, CDR2 SYDVKM. There are 14 residues in the CDR3. The CDR3 DNA reads TGTGCCAGCAGTTTCATTCAGGCGAAATCACCCCTCCACTTT. Amino acids: CASSFIQAKSPLHF.

Notes on this clonotype: This sequence may be a read error, since a much larger clone differs from it by one base. This chain connects TRBV6-1 to TRBJ1-1; no clear D. V dropped 4 bases and J dropped 4 bases, with 13 bases sitting between them. CDR3 length: 14 residues. CDR1 and CDR2 from the germline V gene are MNHNS and SASEGT. The CDR3 is CASSGTLRGTEAFF. The CDR3 bases are TGTGCCAGCAGTGGAACTCTGCGGGGCACTGAAGCTTTCTTT.

This clonotype was observed at least ten times. In nucleotides, the CDR3 is TGTGCCTGGAGTGAAGGCCCGATCGGTGGCTACACCTTC. Translating gives CAWSEGPIGGYTF. The rearrangement joins TRBV30 to TRBJ1-2; no reliable D call. The germline V gene encodes CDR1 GTSNPN and CDR2 SVGIG (reference sequence). This CDR3 is built from 13 residues. With 1 base removed from V and 7 bases from J, the gap between germline ends came to 13 bases. Full variable domain (missing parts from reference TRBV30 and TRBJ1-2): SQTIHQWPATLVQPVGSPLSLECTVEGTSNPNLYWYRQAAGRGLQLLFYSVGIGQISSEVPQNLSASRPQDRQFILSSKKLLLSDSGFYLCAWSEGPIGGYTFGSGTRLTVV.

This clonotype was counted many times. This sequence joins TRBV12-3 or TRBV12-4 and TRBJ1-1; D is uncertain. The CDR3 covers 11 residues. The V end lost 3 bases, the J end lost 7 bases, and 6 bases lay between the germline ends. The CDR3 DNA sequence: TGTGCCAGCAGTTTCGACATTGAAGCTTTCTTT. It specifies CASSFDIEAFF.

Notes on this clonotype: This likely came from a read error, as a far larger clone is one base away. CDR3 bases: TGTGCCAGCAGCTTGGTCGATAGTGAGCAGCTCTTC. It encodes CASSLVDSEQLF. This sequence joins TRBV7-3 and TRBJ2-1; D is undetermined. Germline CDR1 and CDR2: SGHTA and FQGTGA. The CDR3 totals 12 residues.

This clonotype has ten or more counts. The V gene is TRBV28, the J gene TRBJ1-5; D is possibly TRBD1 (5 bases). V lost 2 bases, J lost 5 bases, and 13 bases lay in between. CDR3 length equals 15 residues. The germline CDR1 and CDR2 sequences are MDHEN and SYDVKM. Here the CDR3 DNA reads TGTGCCAGCAGTTTAGGGAGGGGCAGGGATCAGCCCCAGCATTTT. Translating gives CASSLGRGRDQPQHF.

Worth noting for this clonotype: A read error is likely, as this CDR3 ends without the conserved phenylalanine or tryptophan. The chain links TRBV6-1 to TRBJ2-5; the D is unclear. This CDR3 region has 13 residues. Germline V CDR1 and CDR2: MNHNS, SASEGT. V was pared by 6 bases and J by 4 bases, with 12 bases between. Here the CDR3 reads CASRRSAGETQYL. As DNA, the CDR3 is TGTGCCAGCAGAAGGTCCGCAGGAGAGACCCAGTACCTC.

Many counts were recorded for this clonotype. The chain employs TRBV25-1 and TRBJ2-1; possibly TRBD1 for D (7 bases). CDR1 and CDR2 (germline): MGHDK, SYGVNS. V lost 7 bases to trimming and J lost 9 bases, with 22 bases between them. The CDR3 spans 15 residues. DNA of the CDR3: TGTGCCAGCACCGAGGGGGCAGGGAGGTTCGGTGAGCAGTTCTTC. It is translated as CASTEGAGRFGEQFF.

This clonotype was picked up many times. The rearrangement links TRBV4-2 to TRBJ1-2, with 7 bases that match TRBD1. Germline V lookup: CDR1 LGHNA, CDR2 YNFKEQ. The CDR3 contains 15 residues. V shed 1 base, J shed 4 bases, and the junction held 6 bases outside the gene matches. The CDR3 nucleotides are TGTGCCAGCAGCCAAGTACTTCCAGGGGGCTATGGCTACACCTTC. Protein sequence: CASSQVLPGGYGYTF.

The table lists this clonotype with many counts. This chain joins TRBV4-2 and TRBJ1-1; TRBD1 agrees at 7 bases. CDR1 is LGHNA and CDR2 is YNFKEQ in the germline V gene. The CDR3 length is 14 residues. The V segment lost 0 bases and the J segment 5 bases; nucleotides outside the gene matches: 3. The CDR3 reads CASSQEYRGTEAFF. The CDR3 DNA reads as TGTGCCAGCAGCCAAGAGTACAGGGGTACTGAAGCTTTCTTT.

This clonotype was counted ten times or more. The V call is TRBV18, the J call TRBJ2-7; 13 bases are a match to TRBD2. CDR3 size: 14 residues. Unmatched junction bases numbered 3, after V lost 4 bases and J lost 6 bases. Germline V gives CDR1 KGHSH, CDR2 LQKENI. The DNA for the CDR3 is TGTGCCAGCTCACGGACTAGCGGGGGACTCGAGCAGTACTTC. Protein product: CASSRTSGGLEQYF.

This clonotype was detected ten times or more. V and J are TRBV12-3 or TRBV12-4 and TRBJ2-1; 8 positions agree with TRBD2. V lost 6 bases, J lost 0 bases, and 4 bases stayed unmatched. The CDR3 has 15 amino acids. The CDR3 sequence is CASSPLAGSYNEQFF. DNA for the CDR3: TGTGCCAGCAGCCCGCTAGCGGGCTCCTACAATGAGCAGTTCTTC.

This clonotype was recorded many times. The chain uses TRBV10-3 and TRBJ1-1; D gene unclear. Germline loops: CDR1 ENHRY, CDR2 SYGVKD. This CDR3 comprises 14 residues. V dropped 3 bases and J dropped 0 bases, with 8 bases sitting between them. The CDR3 DNA is TGTGCCATCAGTGAAGGGTCATTGAACACTGAAGCTTTCTTT. Its translation is CAISEGSLNTEAFF.

This clonotype was seen repeatedly, ten times or more. The chain uses TRBV25-1 and TRBJ2-7; D is undetermined. The CDR3 spans 16 residues. CDR1 and CDR2 (germline): MGHDK, SYGVNS. V was pared by 1 base and J by 2 bases, with 15 bases between. This CDR3 is CASSEWEPGIPYEQYF. CDR3 bases: TGTGCCAGCAGTGAATGGGAACCGGGCATCCCCTACGAGCAGTACTTC.

This clonotype was counted many times. This chain uses TRBV10-2 with TRBJ2-3; D might be TRBD1 or TRBD2, each matching 5 bases. The V end was cut by 8 bases, the J end by 2 bases, with 5 bases between. The germline V gene encodes CDR1 WSHSY and CDR2 SAAADI. The CDR3 contains 11 residues. The CDR3 spells CASGTTDTQYF. The CDR3 DNA follows: TGCGCCAGCGGGACCACAGATACGCAGTATTTT.